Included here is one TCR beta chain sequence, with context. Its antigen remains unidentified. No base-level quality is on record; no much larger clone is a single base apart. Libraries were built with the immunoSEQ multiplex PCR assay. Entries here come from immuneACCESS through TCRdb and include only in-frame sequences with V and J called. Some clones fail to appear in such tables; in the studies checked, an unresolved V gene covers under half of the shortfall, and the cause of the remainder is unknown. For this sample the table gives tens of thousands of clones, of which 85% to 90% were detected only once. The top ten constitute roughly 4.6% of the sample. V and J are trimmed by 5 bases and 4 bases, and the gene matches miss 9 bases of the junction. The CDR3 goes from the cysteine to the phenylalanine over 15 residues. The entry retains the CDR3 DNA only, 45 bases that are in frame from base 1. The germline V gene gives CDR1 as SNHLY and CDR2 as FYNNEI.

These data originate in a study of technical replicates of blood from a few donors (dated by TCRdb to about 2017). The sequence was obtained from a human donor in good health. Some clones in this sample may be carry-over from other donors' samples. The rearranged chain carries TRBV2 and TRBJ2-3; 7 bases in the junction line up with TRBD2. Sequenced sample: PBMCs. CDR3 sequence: CASSHWTRNSDTQYF. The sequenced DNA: TGTGCCAGCAGTCATTGGACTAGAAATTCAGATACGCAGTATTTT.